This TCR beta chain was retrieved from a study of blood T cell repertoires in COVID-19. As for the study in general: Donors in the United States, Italy and Spain gave samples during acute or convalescent COVID-19.

CDR3 length: 13 amino acids. CDR1 and CDR2 (germline): SEHNR, FQNEAQ (reference sequence). Trimming cost V 1 base and J 5 bases, with 5 bases left between them. Authors' processing steps: The authors estimated nucleated cell counts from reference gene primer amplification. The method was immunoSEQ multiplex PCR; TCRdb's version includes in-frame clones alone and lacks a portion of them. V, J and clone size were drawn from that table, and D and trimming were deduced from the DNA. The top ten clones hold less than 9.5% of a sample with roughly 300,000 clones, over 75% of them seen once. Sequencing was carried out using peripheral blood. The TCR comes from a woman between 45 and 60 years old who had recovered from COVID-19. The gene calls are TRBV7-9 and TRBJ2-2; maybe TRBD1 (5 bases). This CDR3 is CASSLGQTGELFF. The CDR3, as DNA: TGTGCCAGCAGCTTAGGACAGACCGGGGAGCTGTTTTTT.